The source of this TCR beta chain is a study of T cell responses to AZD1222 COVID-19 vaccine. Study conclusions and caveats: The span of vaccine-associated CD4 TCRs extended across spike, with dominance at 160-218 and 743-854. Spike-specific TCR depth and breadth grew after two AZD1222 doses. The donor group comprised mostly white British people and more females; the analysis possibly underestimated clonal diversity.

Clones were read by immunoSEQ multiplex PCR, and TCRdb kept only the in-frame ones, dropping some. The sample includes tens of thousands of clones, around four fifths of them seen just once. For this clone: Its cognate antigen is unknown.

J gave up 7 bases and V 0 bases, and 7 bases lay outside the gene matches. The CDR3 spans 16 residues. CDR1 is LNHDA and CDR2 is SQIVND in the germline V gene (reference sequence). V gene TRBV19 combines with J gene TRBJ2-1, with 9 bases fitting TRBD2. The sequencing used peripheral blood, collected on day 0 of MenACWY control vaccination. This TCR was recovered from an adult in good health. The CDR3 is CASSIDGSGSVNEQFF. As DNA, the CDR3 is TGTGCCAGTAGTATAGATGGTAGCGGGAGTGTGAATGAGCAGTTCTTC.